These T cell receptor beta chains were read from a single sample in a study of cytomegalovirus exposure and HLA in healthy donors. Repertoires were generated with immunoSEQ multiplex PCR, while TCRdb's copy carries only in-frame clones and drops some. This table has 160,000 or so clones, 70% to 90% appearing once. What was sequenced was PBMCs. The receptors stem from a young woman in good health and CMV-seronegative. CDR3s include the opening cysteine and the closing phenylalanine or tryptophan. The order of the fields is J gene, D gene, clone size, V gene, CDR3 protein, CDR3 DNA. D genes are given only for firm matches. Expanded clones are given a class, and other clones once, few, many or no size at all.

>TRBJ1-1|NA|NA|TRBV30
CAWTTGATEAFF
TGTGCCTGGACAACAGGTGCCACTGAAGCTTTCTTT
>TRBJ2-3|NA|NA|TRBV9
CASSLMGGASTDTQYF
TGTGCCAGCAGCCTCATGGGGGGGGCCAGCACAGATACGCAGTATTTT
>TRBJ2-2|TRBD2|NA|TRBV10-3
CAISESPSGPSGELFF
TGTGCCATCAGTGAGTCGCCTAGCGGGCCCTCCGGGGAGCTGTTTTTT
>TRBJ2-3|NA|NA|TRBV6-4
CASKGDSSTDTQYF
TGTGCCAGCAAAGGGGACTCTAGCACAGATACGCAGTATTTT
>TRBJ2-1|NA|few|TRBV4-1
CASSQDSRLVGGRGEQFF
TGCGCCAGCAGCCAAGATTCTCGGCTAGTAGGGGGACGGGGTGAGCAGTTCTTC
>TRBJ2-7|NA|NA|TRBV14
CASGHYEQYF
TGTGCCAGCGGACACTACGAGCAGTACTTC
>TRBJ2-2|TRBD1|few|TRBV7-9
CASRETGSSRPNTGELFF
TGTGCCAGCAGAGAGACAGGGAGCTCCAGACCGAACACCGGGGAGCTGTTTTTT
>TRBJ1-2|TRBD1|NA|TRBV13
CASSFGQGHGYPF
TGTGCCAGCAGCTTCGGACAGGGCCATGGCTACCCCTTC
>TRBJ2-3|NA|NA|TRBV2
CASIGSGADTQYF
TGTGCCAGCATCGGGAGTGGCGCAGATACGCAGTATTTT
>TRBJ1-5|TRBD1|NA|TRBV19
CATRDRGTLWQPQHF
TGTGCCACCCGGGACAGGGGTACTTTATGGCAGCCCCAGCATTTT
>TRBJ1-4|TRBD1|NA|TRBV30
CAWSGQGASEKLFF
TGTGCCTGGAGTGGACAGGGGGCTAGTGAAAAACTGTTTTTT
>TRBJ2-2|NA|NA|TRBV19
CASSIEGLTGELFF
TGTGCCAGTAGTATTGAGGGACTCACCGGGGAGCTGTTTTTT
>TRBJ2-1|NA|once|TRBV18
CASSWPRVPGGARYNEQFF
TGTGCCAGCTCATGGCCTCGCGTCCCTGGGGGCGCTCGTTACAATGAGCAGTTCTTC
>TRBJ1-6|NA|NA|TRBV5-4
CASSFRGGNSPLHF
TGTGCCAGCAGCTTCCGCGGGGGAAATTCACCCCTCCACTTT
>TRBJ2-2|NA|NA|TRBV27
CASSLSSRGKRTGELFF
TGTGCCAGCAGTTTGTCCTCAAGAGGGAAGAGGACCGGGGAGCTGTTTTTT
>TRBJ2-1|TRBD2|NA|TRBV15
CATSRDFVAGGNEQFF
TGTGCCACCAGCAGAGATTTCGTAGCGGGCGGTAATGAGCAGTTCTTC
>TRBJ2-7|TRBD2|NA|TRBV6-6
CASSYGLAGLNEQYF
TGTGCCAGCAGTTACGGACTAGCGGGATTAAACGAGCAGTACTTC
>TRBJ2-7|TRBD1|once|TRBV5-1
CASSVAPGTDEQYF
TGCGCCAGCAGCGTAGCCCCCGGGACAGACGAGCAGTACTTC
>TRBJ2-4|TRBD2|NA|TRBV7-2
CASSWGLAGGPGNIQYF
TGTGCCAGCAGCTGGGGACTAGCGGGGGGGCCGGGAAACATTCAGTACTTC
>TRBJ1-2|TRBD1|NA|TRBV28
CASSPRGQGFGYTF
TGTGCCAGCAGTCCTCGAGGACAGGGATTTGGCTACACCTTC
>TRBJ2-7|TRBD1|once|TRBV28
CASRMGQFTYEQYF
TGTGCCAGCAGAATGGGACAGTTTACCTACGAGCAGTACTTC
>TRBJ2-3|TRBD2|NA|TRBV6-1
CASSLAGSTDTQYF
TGTGCCAGCTCGCTAGCGGGGAGCACAGATACGCAGTATTTT
>TRBJ1-4|NA|NA|TRBV7-8
CASSLDQGKLFF
TGTGCCAGCAGCTTAGATCAGGGAAAACTGTTTTTT
>TRBJ1-1|TRBD1|NA|TRBV27
CASSPLRQGKNTEAFF
TGTGCCAGCAGTCCGCTAAGACAGGGCAAGAACACTGAAGCTTTCTTT
>TRBJ2-1|TRBD1|NA|TRBV29-1
CSVEFSVAEGGGGEQFF
TGCAGCGTTGAATTTTCCGTGGCAGAAGGGGGCGGAGGTGAGCAGTTCTTC
>TRBJ1-1|TRBD1|NA|TRBV12-5
CASGPDRVALSTEAFF
TGTGCTAGTGGTCCGGACAGGGTCGCACTGAGCACTGAAGCTTTCTTT
>TRBJ2-4|TRBD2|NA|TRBV6-6
CASSYTQETSVNIQYF
TGTGCCAGCAGTTACACGCAAGAGACTAGCGTAAACATTCAGTACTTC
>TRBJ2-7|TRBD1|NA|TRBV5-6
CASSLGGTAYEQYF
TGTGCCAGCAGCTTGGGGGGGACAGCCTACGAGCAGTACTTC
>TRBJ1-4|TRBD1|NA|TRBV9
CASSADRGPNEKLFF
TGTGCCAGCAGCGCGGACAGGGGGCCTAATGAAAAACTGTTTTTT
>TRBJ2-7|NA|NA|TRBV4-1
CASSQGRYGGQHSYEQYF
TGCGCCAGCAGCCAAGGTCGGTACGGCGGGCAGCACTCCTACGAGCAGTACTTC
>TRBJ1-2|NA|once|TRBV27
CASSWSAGYGYTF
TGTGCCAGCAGTTGGTCAGCGGGCTATGGCTACACCTTC
>TRBJ1-2|TRBD1|NA|TRBV30
CAWSPQGARGYTF
TGTGCCTGGAGTCCACAGGGGGCGCGAGGCTACACCTTC
>TRBJ2-1|TRBD2|NA|TRBV28
CASSPLAENYNEQFF
TGTGCCAGCAGCCCACTAGCGGAGAACTACAATGAGCAGTTCTTC
>TRBJ2-1|TRBD1|NA|TRBV9
CASSVSGQEYNEQFF
TGTGCCAGCAGCGTATCGGGACAGGAGTACAATGAGCAGTTCTTC
>TRBJ2-3|TRBD2|NA|TRBV28
CASSSLAEGSTDTQYF
TGTGCCAGCAGTTCCCTAGCGGAAGGTAGCACAGATACGCAGTATTTT
>TRBJ2-7|NA|NA|TRBV5-1
CASNQGSSYEQYF
TGCGCCAGCAATCAGGGAAGCTCCTACGAGCAGTACTTC
>TRBJ1-2|TRBD1|NA|TRBV5-1
CASSRAGGGYGYTF
TGCGCCAGCAGCCGCGCAGGGGGAGGCTATGGCTACACCTTC
>TRBJ2-7|NA|NA|TRBV10-3
CAISTSGLTETYEQYF
TGTGCCATCTCTACGTCGGGTTTGACAGAAACCTACGAGCAGTACTTC
>TRBJ1-1|TRBD1|NA|TRBV30
CAWSQQGVEAFF
TGTGCCTGGAGCCAACAGGGGGTGGAAGCTTTCTTT
>TRBJ1-1|NA|few|TRBV28
CASRTGQMNTEAFF
TGTGCCAGCAGGACTGGACAGATGAACACTGAAGCTTTCTTT
>TRBJ1-6|NA|NA|TRBV6-6
CASSTGPPLHF
TGTGCCAGCAGTACAGGGCCACCCCTCCACTTT